This TCR beta chain was recorded in a study of shared clonotypes between healthy human individuals. As regards this clone: Its antigen remains unidentified.

Per germline, CDR1 SGHDT and CDR2 YYEEEE. Deletions cut 6 bases from V and 6 bases from J, with 18 bases between. CDR3 length equals 14 residues. The healthy adult donors were HIV-negative and reported no recent acute infections or vaccinations. Naive CD45RA+ and memory CD45RA-negative subsets were split from CD4+ cells. Whole-study results and caveats: It was observed that approximately 5% of naive CD4 clonotypes were shared across a handful of donors.

The method was immunoSEQ multiplex PCR; TCRdb's version includes in-frame clones alone and lacks a portion of them. This sample yields more than 2 million clones, of which approximately 95% are seen a single time; around 0.13% belongs to the top ten. The chain is built from TRBV5-6 and TRBJ1-1; D unresolved. This receptor was identified in a man younger than 30 in good health. Sequencing was done on a sample of naive CD4+ T cells sorted from blood. Regarding subset: CD45RA+ positively selected. Here the CDR3 DNA reads TGTGCCAGCATCCGGCGGGGATTTGAGGCTGAAGCTTTCTTT. This translates into CASIRRGFEAEAFF.